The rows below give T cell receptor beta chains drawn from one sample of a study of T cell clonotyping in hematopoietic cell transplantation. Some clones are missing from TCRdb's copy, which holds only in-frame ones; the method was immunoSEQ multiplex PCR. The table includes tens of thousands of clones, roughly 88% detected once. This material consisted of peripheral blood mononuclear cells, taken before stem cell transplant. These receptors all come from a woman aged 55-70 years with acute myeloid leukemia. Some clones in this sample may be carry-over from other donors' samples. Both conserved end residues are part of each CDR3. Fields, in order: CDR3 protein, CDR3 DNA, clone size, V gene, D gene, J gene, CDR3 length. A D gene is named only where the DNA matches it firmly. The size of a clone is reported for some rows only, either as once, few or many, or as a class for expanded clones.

CAISESGTGSYNEQFF | TGTGCCATCAGTGAGTCCGGGACAGGGTCCTACAATGAGCAGTTCTTC | NA | TRBV10-3 | TRBD1 | TRBJ2-1 | 16
CASSLGTAGRTGELFF | TGTGCCAGCAGCCTTGGGACAGCCGGACGGACCGGGGAGCTGTTTTTT | NA | TRBV7-2 | TRBD1 | TRBJ2-2 | 16
CASSQALAGGPNTGELFF | TGCGCCAGCAGCCAAGCCCTAGCGGGAGGGCCGAACACCGGGGAGCTGTTTTTT | NA | TRBV4-3 | TRBD2 | TRBJ2-2 | 18
CASSHTFPNTEAFF | TGCGCCAGCAGTCATACATTTCCCAACACTGAAGCTTTCTTT | NA | TRBV23-1 | NA | TRBJ1-1 | 14
CASSQLAGDEQYF | TGTGCCAGCAGCCAACTAGCGGGAGACGAGCAGTACTTC | few | TRBV13 | TRBD2 | TRBJ2-7 | 13
CASTQGGFATNEKLFF | TGTGCCAGCACACAGGGAGGGTTTGCAACTAATGAAAAACTGTTTTTT | NA | TRBV28 | NA | TRBJ1-4 | 16
CASTSHEGYEQYF | TGTGCCAGCACCTCCCACGAAGGCTACGAGCAGTACTTC | NA | TRBV7-2 | NA | TRBJ2-7 | 13
CSVGVQHAGAGELFF | TGCAGCGTGGGGGTCCAACACGCGGGGGCCGGGGAGCTGTTTTTT | NA | TRBV29-1 | TRBD2 | TRBJ2-2 | 15
CASTPRGRKNTEAFF | TGTGCCAGCACCCCCAGGGGGCGGAAGAACACTGAAGCTTTCTTT | NA | TRBV28 | TRBD1 | TRBJ1-1 | 15
CTSSGGRRNEQFF | TGCACCAGCAGCGGGGGGCGCCGGAATGAGCAGTTCTTC | NA | TRBV1 | NA | TRBJ2-1 | 13
CASSPALGGGDRYEQYF | TGTGCCAGCAGTCCCGCCTTGGGAGGGGGAGACCGCTACGAGCAGTACTTC | NA | TRBV28 | NA | TRBJ2-7 | 17
CASSVQGFSQPQHF | TGTGCCAGCAGTGTACAGGGTTTTAGTCAGCCCCAGCATTTT | NA | TRBV27 | NA | TRBJ1-5 | 14
CASSLTGVDEQYF | TGCGCCAGCAGCTTGACAGGGGTCGACGAGCAGTACTTC | NA | TRBV5-1 | TRBD1 | TRBJ2-7 | 13
CASSEGWLAAVYEQYF | TGTGCCAGCAGTGAAGGTTGGTTAGCGGCCGTCTACGAGCAGTACTTC | NA | TRBV2 | NA | TRBJ2-7 | 16
CATSYRDGTDTQYF | TGTGCCACCTCGTACCGAGACGGCACAGATACGCAGTATTTT | NA | TRBV15 | NA | TRBJ2-3 | 14
CASSGTSWNTGELFF | TGTGCCAGCAGCGGGACTAGCTGGAACACCGGGGAGCTGTTTTTT | NA | TRBV5-8 | TRBD2 | TRBJ2-2 | 15
CASSIGRGGSYNEQFF | TGCGCCAGCAGCATTGGTCGCGGGGGCTCCTACAATGAGCAGTTCTTC | NA | TRBV5-1 | TRBD2 | TRBJ2-1 | 16
CASSTGTGDTGELFF | TGTGCCAGCAGCACCGGGACAGGGGACACCGGGGAGCTGTTTTTT | NA | TRBV5-6 | TRBD1 | TRBJ2-2 | 15
CASSSPGTYEQYF | TGTGCCAGCAGCTCCCCGGGGACCTACGAGCAGTACTTC | few | TRBV5-5 | NA | TRBJ2-7 | 13
CASSLWGSTDTQYF | TGTGCCAGCAGTTTATGGGGTAGCACAGATACGCAGTATTTT | NA | TRBV27 | NA | TRBJ2-3 | 14
CASSLTGGDLLRTYEQYF | TGCGCCAGCAGCCTGACAGGGGGCGATCTACTAAGAACCTACGAGCAGTACTTC | NA | TRBV10-2 | TRBD1 | TRBJ2-7 | 18
CASTDAYPSREQPQHF | TGTGCCAGCACCGATGCATACCCTTCCCGGGAGCAGCCCCAGCATTTT | once | TRBV2 | NA | TRBJ1-5 | 16
CASSSGTGGYTF | TGTGCCAGCAGTTCGGGGACTGGGGGCTACACCTTC | once | TRBV27 | NA | TRBJ1-2 | 12
CASSHLGGEKLFF | TGTGCCAGCAGCCATCTAGGGGGCGAAAAACTGTTTTTT | NA | TRBV16 | TRBD1 | TRBJ1-4 | 13
CASKGQGILYEQFF | TGCGCCAGCAAAGGACAGGGGATTCTCTATGAGCAGTTCTTC | few | TRBV10-2 | TRBD1 | TRBJ2-1 | 14
CASSLRTPSDGYTF | TGTGCCAGCAGTTTACGAACACCCTCGGATGGCTACACCTTC | NA | TRBV28 | NA | TRBJ1-2 | 14